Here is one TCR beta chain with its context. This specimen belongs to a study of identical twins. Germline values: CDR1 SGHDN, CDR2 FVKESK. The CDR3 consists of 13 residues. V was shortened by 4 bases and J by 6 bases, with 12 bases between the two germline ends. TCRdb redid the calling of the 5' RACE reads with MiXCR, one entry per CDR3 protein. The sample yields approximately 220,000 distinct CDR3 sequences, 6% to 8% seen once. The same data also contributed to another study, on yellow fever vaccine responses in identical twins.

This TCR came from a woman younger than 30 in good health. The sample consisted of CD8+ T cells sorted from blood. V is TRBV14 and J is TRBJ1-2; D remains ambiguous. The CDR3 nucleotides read TGTGCCAGCAGCCCCACAAGACATAATGGCTACACCTTC. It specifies CASSPTRHNGYTF.